The 10 T cell receptor beta chains below come from one sample, sequenced in a study of cytomegalovirus exposure and HLA in healthy donors. The data were produced by immunoSEQ multiplex PCR, yet TCRdb's version contains in-frame clones alone and is incomplete. The table includes about 73,000 clones, over 85% detected once. Material for sequencing was PBMCs. These receptor sequences come from a woman between 18 and 29 years old in good health and CMV-seropositive.

The rearrangement joins TRBV4-2 to TRBJ2-5, with 12 nucleotides matching TRBD2. Trimming at V came to 0 bases and at J to 3 bases, leaving 2 bases not matched to a gene. From germline, CDR1 is LGHNA and CDR2 YNFKEQ. The length of the CDR3 is 16 residues. The CDR3 sequence is CASSQDRLAGEETQYF. The CDR3 nucleotides are TGTGCCAGCAGCCAAGATCGACTAGCGGGGGAAGAGACCCAGTACTTC.

The chain combines TRBV29-1 with TRBJ2-1, with 7 bases aligning to TRBD2. Germline V gene sequence: CDR1 SQVTM, CDR2 ANQGSEA. The trim removed 1 base at V and 13 bases at J, leaving 4 bases unmatched. This CDR3 comprises 11 residues. CDR3 nucleotide sequence: TGCAGCGTTGAAGGTGGGAGGGGACAGTTCTTC. This codes for CSVEGGRGQFF.

Comments on this clone: Different DNA sequences within this sample yield the same CDR3. This chain links TRBV12-5 with TRBJ2-5, with D possibly TRBD1 on 6 matching bases. V was clipped by 1 base and J by 5 bases, with 8 bases between them. Germline lookup yields CDR1 LGHNT and CDR2 FRNRAP. The CDR3 extends over 13 amino acids. This chain's CDR3 is CASGLGQGETQYF. The CDR3 bases are TGTGCTAGTGGTTTGGGGCAGGGGGAGACCCAGTACTTC.

This rearrangement joins TRBV5-4 to TRBJ2-1, with D possibly being TRBD2 (5 bases). The CDR3 has 15 residues. Trimming pared 4 bases from V and 6 bases from J, leaving 17 bases between. Germline CDR1 and CDR2: SGHNT and YYREEE (reference sequence). This CDR3 is CASSLAGPTSNEQFF. DNA of the CDR3: TGTGCCAGCAGCCTCGCGGGTCCCACCTCCAATGAGCAGTTCTTC.

This rearrangement joins TRBV2 to TRBJ2-4; D is perhaps TRBD2 (6 bases). CDR1 and CDR2 from the germline V gene are SNHLY and FYNNEI. Trimming shortened V by 4 bases and J by 14 bases, and 12 bases separated the two germline ends. CDR3 size: 11 residues. CDR3 region: CASSVMQREYF. DNA of the CDR3: TGTGCCAGCAGTGTAATGCAGCGGGAGTACTTC.

The chain uses TRBV25-1 and TRBJ1-1, with D perhaps TRBD1 (5 bases). V was shortened by 1 base and J by 3 bases, with 12 bases between the two germline ends. This CDR3 comprises 15 residues. The germline V gene has CDR1 MGHDK and CDR2 SYGVNS. The CDR3 region is CASSELGQGDTEAFF. The CDR3 DNA reads as TGTGCCAGCAGTGAATTAGGGCAGGGTGACACTGAAGCTTTCTTT.

The J gene is TRBJ2-3, the V gene TRBV9; D is uncertain. The ends were cut back, 2 bases at V and 2 bases at J, with 6 bases in the middle. Per the germline V gene, CDR1 is SGDLS and CDR2 is YYNGEE. The CDR3 loop spans 13 amino acids. CDR3 region: CASSVLDTDTQYF. The CDR3 bases are TGTGCCAGCAGCGTTTTAGACACAGATACGCAGTATTTT.

The V call is TRBV9, the J call TRBJ2-2; 11 bases are a match to TRBD2. CDR1 is SGDLS, CDR2 YYNGEE, per germline. After removal of 2 bases from V and 2 bases from J, the junction contained 2 bases not matched to a gene. This CDR3 region has 16 residues. The CDR3 sequence: CASSVGTSGNTGELFF. For the CDR3, the DNA is TGTGCCAGCAGCGTCGGGACTAGCGGAAACACCGGGGAGCTGTTTTTT.

The J gene is TRBJ2-2, the V gene TRBV2; D not certain. This CDR3 is 13 amino acids long. Looked up from germline, CDR1 is SNHLY and CDR2 is FYNNEI. Trimming removed 6 bases at V and 4 bases at J, with 9 bases between. The CDR3 sequence: CASRVGRTGELFF. The CDR3, as DNA: TGTGCCAGCAGGGTCGGTCGCACCGGGGAGCTGTTTTTT.

This clone has a handful of counts. The chain links TRBV19 to TRBJ1-2, with D possibly being TRBD1 (5 bases). V was clipped by 2 bases and J by 5 bases, with 6 bases between them. Per germline, CDR1 LNHDA and CDR2 SQIVND (reference sequence). The CDR3 runs 12 residues. The CDR3 DNA reads TGTGCCAGTAGTATAAGGACATATGGCTACACCTTC. Amino acids: CASSIRTYGYTF.